This entry concerns a single TCR beta chain. This entry comes from a study of blood T cell repertoires in COVID-19. Generated by immunoSEQ multiplex PCR, the TCRdb table keeps only in-frame clones and is missing some. This sample has 190,000 or so clones; around 90% occur once, and the top ten carry about 9.4%. The CDR3 contains 15 residues. V shed 6 bases, J shed 4 bases, and the junction held 5 bases outside the gene matches. Germline V gene lookup returns CDR1 SNHLY and CDR2 FYNNEI. Participants were aged about 18 to 100 years from about 25 US areas. Participant-given clinical history determined each cohort assignment.

This rearrangement joins TRBV2 to TRBJ2-5, with TRBD2 matching over 13 bases. The material sequenced was PBMCs or T cells enriched from blood (not recorded which). This sequence was found in a young man with acute COVID-19. CDR3 sequence reads: CASSRTSGRRETQYF. For the CDR3, the DNA is TGTGCCAGCAGCCGGACTAGCGGGAGACGAGAGACCCAGTACTTC.